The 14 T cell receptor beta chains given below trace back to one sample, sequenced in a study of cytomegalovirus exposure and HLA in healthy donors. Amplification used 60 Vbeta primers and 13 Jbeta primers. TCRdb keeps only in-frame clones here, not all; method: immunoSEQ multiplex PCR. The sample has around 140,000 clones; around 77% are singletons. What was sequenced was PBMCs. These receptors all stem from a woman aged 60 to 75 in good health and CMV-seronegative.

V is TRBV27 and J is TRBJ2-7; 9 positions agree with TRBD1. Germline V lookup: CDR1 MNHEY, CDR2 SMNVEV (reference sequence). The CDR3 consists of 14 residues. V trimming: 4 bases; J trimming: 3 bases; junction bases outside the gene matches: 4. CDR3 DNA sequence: TGTGCCAGCAGTTCGTTGGGACAGGGCTACGAGCAGTACTTC. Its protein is CASSSLGQGYEQYF.

This chain's CDR3 is CASGLVVGNKGDGYGYTF. The CDR3 DNA follows: TGTGCTAGTGGTTTGGTAGTAGGGAACAAGGGGGACGGATATGGCTACACCTTC. This chain connects TRBV12-5 to TRBJ1-2; a weak D match, TRBD1 (6 bases). Germline V CDR1 and CDR2: LGHNT, FRNRAP. The CDR3 consists of 18 residues. The V and J ends lost 0 bases and 5 bases respectively, with 22 bases between them.

In DNA, the CDR3 is TGTGCCAGCACTCGAGTAGGGGTTTGGGGAAATGAGCAGTTCTTC. It yields the protein CASTRVGVWGNEQFF. The chain joins TRBV2 to TRBJ2-1, with a possible D match to TRBD1 (5 bases). Trimming shortened V by 7 bases and J by 7 bases, and 20 bases separated the two germline ends. This CDR3 has 15 residues. CDR1 SNHLY and CDR2 FYNNEI come from the germline V gene.

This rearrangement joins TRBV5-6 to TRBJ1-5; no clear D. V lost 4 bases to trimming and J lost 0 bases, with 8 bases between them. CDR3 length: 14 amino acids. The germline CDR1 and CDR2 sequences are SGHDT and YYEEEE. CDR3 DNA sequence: TGTGCCAGCAGCATATTAGCTAGCAATCAGCCCCAGCATTTT. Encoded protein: CASSILASNQPQHF.

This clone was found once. This CDR3 is CASSRGGTESYEQYF. CDR3 in DNA: TGTGCCAGCAGCCGAGGGGGGACAGAGAGTTACGAGCAGTACTTC. This rearrangement joins TRBV9 to TRBJ2-7; possibly TRBD1 for D (7 bases). V lost 4 bases, J lost 4 bases, and 18 bases lay in between. CDR1 is SGDLS, CDR2 YYNGEE, per germline. There are 15 residues in the CDR3.

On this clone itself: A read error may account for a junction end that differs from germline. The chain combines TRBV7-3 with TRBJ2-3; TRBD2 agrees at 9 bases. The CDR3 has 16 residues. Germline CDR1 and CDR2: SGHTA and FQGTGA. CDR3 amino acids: CASSDLAGSGTDTQYF. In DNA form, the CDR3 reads TGTGCCAGCAGCGACCTAGCGGGATCGGGCACGGATACGCAGTATTTT.

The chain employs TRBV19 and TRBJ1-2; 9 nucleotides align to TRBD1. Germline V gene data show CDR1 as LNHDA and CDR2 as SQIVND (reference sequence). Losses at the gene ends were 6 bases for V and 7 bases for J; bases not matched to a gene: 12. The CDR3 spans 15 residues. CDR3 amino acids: CASSPRTGQGFGYTF. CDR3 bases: TGTGCCAGTAGCCCCCGGACGGGACAGGGCTTTGGCTACACCTTC.

CDR3 DNA sequence: TGTGCCAGCAGTTTTTCTACAGGGGGCTCCACTGAAGCTTTCTTT. Translating it yields CASSFSTGGSTEAFF. The gene calls are TRBV28 and TRBJ1-1; 9 bases match TRBD1. CDR1 and CDR2 (germline): MDHEN, SYDVKM. V gave up 3 bases and J gave up 4 bases; unmatched junction bases: 6. This CDR3 is 15 amino acids long. The full variable domain, completed using reference TRBV28 and TRBJ1-1, is DVKVTQSSRYLVKRTGEKVFLECVQDMDHENMFWYRQDPGLGLRLIYFSYDVKMKEKGDIPEGYSVSREKKERFSLILESASTNQTSMYLCASSFSTGGSTEAFFGQGTRLTVV.

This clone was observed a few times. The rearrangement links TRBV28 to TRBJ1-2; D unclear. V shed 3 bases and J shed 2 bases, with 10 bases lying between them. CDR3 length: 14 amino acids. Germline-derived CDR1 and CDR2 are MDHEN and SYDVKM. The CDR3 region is CASSLSQMNYGYTF. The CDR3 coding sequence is TGTGCCAGCAGTTTGAGTCAAATGAACTATGGCTACACCTTC.

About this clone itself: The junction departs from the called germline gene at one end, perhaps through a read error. The CDR3 nucleotides are TGTGCCAGCAGTGGTGTGACTTTGAACGCCGGGGAGCTGTTTTTT. Translating it yields CASSGVTLNAGELFF. The chain combines TRBV6-4 with TRBJ2-2, with D unresolved. Germline-derived CDR1 and CDR2 are MRHNA and SNTAGT. CDR3 length equals 15 residues.

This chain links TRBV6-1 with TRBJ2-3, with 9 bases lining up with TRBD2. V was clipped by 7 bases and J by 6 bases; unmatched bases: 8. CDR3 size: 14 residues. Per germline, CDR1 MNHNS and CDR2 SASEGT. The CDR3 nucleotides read TGTGCCAGCACTGAGCGGGGGGCGCGGGATACGCAGTATTTT. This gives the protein CASTERGARDTQYF.

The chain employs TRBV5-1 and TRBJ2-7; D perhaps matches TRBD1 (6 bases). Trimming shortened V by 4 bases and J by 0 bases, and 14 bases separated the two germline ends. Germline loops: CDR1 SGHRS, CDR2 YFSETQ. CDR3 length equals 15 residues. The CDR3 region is CASSPRQAISYEQYF. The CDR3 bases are TGCGCCAGCAGCCCACGACAGGCGATCTCCTACGAGCAGTACTTC.

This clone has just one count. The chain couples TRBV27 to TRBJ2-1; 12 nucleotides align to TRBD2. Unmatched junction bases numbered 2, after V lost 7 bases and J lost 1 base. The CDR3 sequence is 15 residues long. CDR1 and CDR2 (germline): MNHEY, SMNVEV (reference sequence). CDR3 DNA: TGTGCCAGCACCCTAGCGGGAGGGTCCTACAATGAGCAGTTCTTC. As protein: CASTLAGGSYNEQFF.

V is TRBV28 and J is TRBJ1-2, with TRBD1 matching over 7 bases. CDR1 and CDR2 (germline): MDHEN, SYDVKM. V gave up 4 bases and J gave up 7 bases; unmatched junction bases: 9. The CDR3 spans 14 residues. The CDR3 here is CASSSNRGLGGYTF. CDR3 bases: TGTGCCAGCAGTTCAAATAGGGGGCTTGGTGGCTACACCTTC.